These T cell receptor beta chains were read from a single sample in a study of identical twins. TCRdb reanalysed the 5' RACE reads using MiXCR and keeps one entry per CDR3 protein. Of 1.5 million to 2 million distinct CDR3 sequences listed, about 32% are singletons. The sequenced sample was cord blood. These receptors originate from a newborn girl in good health. CDR3s include the opening cysteine and the closing phenylalanine or tryptophan. A D gene is named only where the DNA matches it firmly. The size of a clone is reported for some rows only, either as once, few or many, or as a class for expanded clones.

13 | TRBJ2-1 | NA | NA | TRBV20-1 | CSAEAGSHNEQFF | TGCAGTGCCGAAGCCGGGTCCCACAATGAGCAGTTCTTC
12 | TRBJ2-7 | few | NA | TRBV10-3 | CAIGAHAYEQYF | TGTGCCATCGGAGCGCATGCCTACGAGCAGTACTTC
15 | TRBJ2-7 | NA | NA | TRBV6-1 | CASSGDGLMDAEQYF | TGTGCCAGCAGTGGCGACGGACTAATGGATGCCGAGCAGTACTTC
11 | TRBJ2-4 | NA | NA | TRBV4-1 | CASSHLNIQYF | TGCGCCAGCAGCCACTTAAACATTCAGTACTTC
13 | TRBJ2-1 | NA | TRBD2 | TRBV5-1 | CASSPGLAYEQFF | TGCGCCAGCAGCCCTGGACTAGCCTATGAGCAGTTCTTC
15 | TRBJ1-5 | few | NA | TRBV4-1 | CASSQDSPGFQPQHF | TGCGCCAGCAGCCAAGACTCTCCTGGGTTTCAGCCCCAGCATTTT
15 | TRBJ2-1 | NA | NA | TRBV20-1 | CSARAGWGDQETQFF | TGCAGTGCTAGAGCAGGGTGGGGGGATCAAGAGACCCAGTTCTTC
14 | TRBJ1-2 | NA | NA | TRBV4-1 | CASSQILQGYGYTF | TGCGCCAGCAGCCAGATATTACAGGGCTATGGCTACACCTTC
15 | TRBJ2-7 | NA | NA | TRBV7-2 | CASSFGRAPSYEQYF | TGTGCCAGCAGCTTTGGCAGGGCCCCCTCCTACGAGCAGTACTTC
14 | TRBJ1-4 | few | NA | TRBV20-1 | CSARDARGSEKLFF | TGCAGTGCTAGAGATGCCAGGGGCAGTGAAAAACTGTTTTTT
14 | TRBJ2-1 | NA | NA | TRBV4-2 | CASSQVRDTSEQFF | TGTGCCAGCAGCCAAGTTCGGGATACATCTGAGCAGTTCTTC
15 | TRBJ1-5 | few | NA | TRBV28 | CASSLTLWREQPQHF | TGTGCCAGCAGCCTAACCCTCTGGCGTGAACAGCCCCAGCATTTT
16 | TRBJ2-1 | once | TRBD2 | TRBV20-1 | CSASTREGKSYNEQFF | TGCAGTGCCAGTACCAGGGAGGGCAAATCCTACAATGAGCAGTTCTTC
13 | TRBJ1-4 | NA | NA | TRBV20-1 | CSARGGEDEKLFF | TGCAGTGCTAGAGGGGGAGAGGATGAAAAACTGTTTTTT
15 | TRBJ2-1 | NA | NA | TRBV9 | CASSVGTTLNNEQFF | TGTGCCAGCAGCGTAGGGACTACCCTTAACAATGAGCAGTTCTTC
12 | TRBJ2-7 | few | NA | TRBV24-1 | CATSSTYNEQYF | TGTGCCACCAGTTCGACCTACAATGAGCAGTACTTC
15 | TRBJ1-2 | NA | TRBD1 | TRBV11-2 | CASSKPGQGAYGYTF | TGTGCCAGCAGCAAACCCGGACAGGGAGCCTATGGCTACACCTTC